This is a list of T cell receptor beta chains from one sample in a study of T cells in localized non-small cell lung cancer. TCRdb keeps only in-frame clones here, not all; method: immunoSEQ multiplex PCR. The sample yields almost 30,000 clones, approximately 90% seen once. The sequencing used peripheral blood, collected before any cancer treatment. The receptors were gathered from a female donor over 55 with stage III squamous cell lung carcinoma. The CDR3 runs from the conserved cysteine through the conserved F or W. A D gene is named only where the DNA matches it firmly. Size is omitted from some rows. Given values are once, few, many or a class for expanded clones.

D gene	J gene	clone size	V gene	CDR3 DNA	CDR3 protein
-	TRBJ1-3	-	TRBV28	TGTGCCAGCAGTACTATGAGCTCTGGAAACACCATATATTTT	CASSTMSSGNTIYF
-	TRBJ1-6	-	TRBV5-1	TGCGCCAGCAGCTTGGATATGGGGAATTCACCCCTCCACTTT	CASSLDMGNSPLHF
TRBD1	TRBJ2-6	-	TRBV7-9	TGTGCCAGCAGTGAGGGGGCAGCCAACGTCCTGACTTTC	CASSEGAANVLTF
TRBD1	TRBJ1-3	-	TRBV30	TGTGCCTGGAGTGTGGGACAGGGTTACCAAAACACCATATATTTT	CAWSVGQGYQNTIYF
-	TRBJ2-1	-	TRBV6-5	TGTGCCAGCAGTTACTCTCACAGCTCCTACAATGAGCAGTTCTTC	CASSYSHSSYNEQFF
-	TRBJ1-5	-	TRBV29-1	TGCAGCGTCGGAGGGGACCTCTATAGCAATCAGCCCCAGCATTTT	CSVGGDLYSNQPQHF
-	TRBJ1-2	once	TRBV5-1	TGCGCCAGCAGCTTGACGGGGGAGGGCTACACCTTC	CASSLTGEGYTF
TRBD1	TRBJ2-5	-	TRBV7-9	TGTGCCAGCAGCTTATTTGGACAGGGCGGGGAGACCCAGTACTTC	CASSLFGQGGETQYF
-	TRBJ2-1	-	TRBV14	TGTGCCAGCAGCCAAGCTTTGCAGGGCCCATGGTTCTTC	CASSQALQGPWFF
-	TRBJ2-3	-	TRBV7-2	TGTGCCAGCAGCTTAAGTCCGGGATCAGATACGCAGTATTTT	CASSLSPGSDTQYF
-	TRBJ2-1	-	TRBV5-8	TGTGCCAGCAGCCCGGGGTCGAGCACCTACAATGAGCAGTTCTTC	CASSPGSSTYNEQFF
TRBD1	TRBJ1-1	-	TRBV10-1	TGCGCCAGCAGCGCGGACAGGGGAAGAGCTTTCTTT	CASSADRGRAFF
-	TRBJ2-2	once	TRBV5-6	TGTGCCAGCAGCTTGGTCTTGACCGGGGAGCTGTTTTTT	CASSLVLTGELFF